There are many counts of the clone carrying this T cell receptor beta chain. With iRepertoire HTBI primers and Arm-PCR of CDR3 regions, TCR beta libraries were built. TCRdb called the multiplex PCR reads again in MiXCR, with one record for every CDR3 protein. The sample records roughly 700,000 distinct CDR3 sequences, 25% to 30% being singletons. These data belong to a study of regulatory T cells in long-lasting Graves disease. Stated time point: persistent/refractory GD, antithyroid drugs over 5 years with positive TRAb. The TCR library was made from RNA extracted from PBMCs. Germline loops: CDR1 MDHEN, CDR2 SYDVKM. CDR3 length: 15 residues. The V gene end was trimmed by 5 bases and the J gene end by 5 bases; junction bases not matched to a gene: 8.

Here the sequenced sample was peripheral blood mononuclear cells (PBMCs), taken when the disease was refractory, from a patient treated with antithyroid drugs. The chain recombines TRBV28 with TRBJ2-7; 11 bases line up with TRBD2. The origin of this receptor is a female donor with Graves disease. The CDR3 DNA sequence: TGTGCCAGCAGTCGAAGGACTAGCGGGTCCGACGAGCAGTACTTC. It encodes CASSRRTSGSDEQYF.